Listed here are 5 T cell receptor beta chains from one sample, sequenced in a study of radiotherapy plus CTLA-4 blockade in lung cancer. Profiled with immunoSEQ multiplex PCR; TCRdb holds only in-frame clones, not every one. Of 40,000 or so clones listed, approximately 86% are singletons. This material consisted of peripheral blood, taken from a patient treated with radiotherapy plus ipilimumab. Receptor source: a human donor with non-small cell lung cancer whose response to radiotherapy plus ipilimumab could not be evaluated.

This sequence joins TRBV6-6 and TRBJ2-5, with 7 positions matching TRBD1. The J call is doubtful: the DNA matches TRBJ2-7 better. Germline V gene lookup returns CDR1 MNHNY and CDR2 SVGAGI (reference sequence). This CDR3 spans 14 amino acids. The CDR3 DNA reads TGTGCCAGCAGTTACGGCCAGGGGGTCTACGAGCAGTACTTC. Translated: CASSYGQGVYEQYF.

This chain links TRBV11-1 with TRBJ1-6; 9 nucleotides agree with TRBD1. V shed 5 bases, J shed 9 bases, and the junction held 5 bases outside the gene matches. The CDR3 contains 14 residues. CDR1 is SGHAT, CDR2 FQDESV, per germline (reference sequence). This CDR3 is CASSPGTGSSPLHF. In DNA, the CDR3 is TGTGCCAGCAGCCCCGGGACAGGGTCTTCACCCCTCCACTTT.

The chain couples TRBV5-1 to TRBJ2-1, with a tentative D call TRBD2 (6 bases). Looked up from germline, CDR1 is SGHRS and CDR2 is YFSETQ. The CDR3 length is 12 residues. Deletions cut 6 bases from V and 5 bases from J, with 9 bases between. CDR3 nucleotide sequence: TGCGCCAGCACGGGGGATCACAATGAGCAGTTCTTC. This codes for CASTGDHNEQFF. The whole variable domain, filled in from reference TRBV5-1 and TRBJ2-1, reads KAGVTQTPRYLIKTRGQQVTLSCSPISGHRSVSWYQQTPGQGLQFLFEYFSETQRNKGNFPGRFSGRQFSNSRSEMNVSTLELGDSALYLCASTGDHNEQFFGPGTRLTVL.

The chain has TRBV18 and TRBJ1-2; TRBD1 matches at 12 bases. This CDR3 region has 18 residues. The trim removed 3 bases at V and 0 bases at J, leaving 8 bases unmatched. Germline CDR1 KGHSH, CDR2 LQKENI. As DNA, the CDR3 is TGTGCCAGCTCACCCCGGGACAGGGGGCTTACCTCTAACTATGGCTACACCTTC. Translating it yields CASSPRDRGLTSNYGYTF.

V and J are TRBV5-6 and TRBJ1-2; no clear D. Trimming left V 4 bases short and J 2 bases short, with 12 bases between. The CDR3 covers 14 residues. CDR1 SGHDT and CDR2 YYEEEE come from the germline V gene. The CDR3 loop is CASSPGNSNYGYTF. In DNA, the CDR3 is TGTGCCAGCAGCCCCGGGAACAGCAACTATGGCTACACCTTC.